These T cell receptor beta chains were read from a single sample in a study of T cells in Graves' hyperthyroidism and ophthalmopathy. TCRdb re-analysed the multiplex PCR reads in MiXCR, keeping a single row per CDR3 protein. The sample lists over 350,000 distinct CDR3 sequences, about 18% occurring once. Sequenced material: blood. The source of these receptors is a man aged 18 to 35 with Graves' ophthalmopathy. The CDR3 runs from the conserved cysteine through the conserved F or W. Each record gives: J gene, CDR3 length, D gene, V gene, clone size, CDR3 DNA, CDR3 protein. The D gene is left open where the match is weak. Clone size is given for some rows only: seen once, a few or many times, or a class if the clone is expanded.

>TRBJ2-3|16|.|TRBV15|.
TGTGCCACCAGCAGAGAACGGAACAGGGCGGAGGATACGCGGTATTTT
CATSRERNRAEDTRYF
>TRBJ2-5|16|TRBD2|TRBV3-1|few
TGTGCCAGCAGCCGTCCCAGTGGGCGGGGGGAAGAGACCCAGTACTTC
CASSRPSGRGEETQYF
>TRBJ1-1|21|TRBD1|TRBV7-3|many
TGTGCCAGCAGCTTAAAGGGGTTGACCGGGACAGGGGGCGGAAGGGGCACTGAAGCTTTCTTT
CASSLKGLTGTGGGRGTEAFF
>TRBJ1-2|13|.|TRBV6-1|few
TGTGCCAGCAGTTCCTTTTCGACAGATGGCTACACCTTC
CASSSFSTDGYTF
>TRBJ1-3|17|TRBD1|TRBV12-3/TRBV12-4|few
TGTGCCAGCATTCCGGGACAGGGCCGGGGGTCTGGAAACACCATATATTTT
CASIPGQGRGSGNTIYF
>TRBJ2-7|13|.|TRBV7-2|few
TGTGCCAGCAGCTTACCTAGCAGATACGAGCAGTACTTC
CASSLPSRYEQYF
>TRBJ2-7|14|TRBD1|TRBV5-8|.
TGTGCCAGCAGCCTGACAGGGGTCACCTACGAGCAGTACTTC
CASSLTGVTYEQYF
>TRBJ2-1|14|.|TRBV4-2|.
TGTGCCAGCAGCCAAGAGAAACGCGTCGACGAGCAGTTCTTC
CASSQEKRVDEQFF
>TRBJ2-2|17|TRBD2|TRBV7-2|.
TGTGCCAGCAGCTTAGGGGGACTAGCGGGGAACACCGGGGAGCTGTTTTTT
CASSLGGLAGNTGELFF
>TRBJ1-2|14|.|TRBV7-8|many
TGTGCCAGCAGCAGCCGAGGGGGGGCTCGCGGCTACACCTTC
CASSSRGGARGYTF
>TRBJ1-2|13|.|TRBV4-1|.
TGCGCCAGCAGCCAAGACAACGTCTATGGCTACACCTTC
CASSQDNVYGYTF
>TRBJ2-1|15|.|TRBV28|many
TGTGCCAGCAGTTTCGCCTGGGACTCCTACAATGAGCAGTTCTTC
CASSFAWDSYNEQFF
>TRBJ2-5|15|TRBD2|TRBV5-1|.
TGCGCCAGCGGGGGTGGGGGACTACGTGGAGAGACCCAGTACTTC
CASGGGGLRGETQYF
>TRBJ2-2|15|.|TRBV13|many
TGTGCCAGCAGCACTAGGTTGCGGCCCGCCGGGGAGCTGTTTTTT
CASSTRLRPAGELFF
>TRBJ2-1|14|TRBD2|TRBV6-1|few
TGTGCCAGCAGTCCCAGCGGGGCAGCCCATGAGCAGTTCTTC
CASSPSGAAHEQFF
>TRBJ1-2|16|TRBD1|TRBV19|.
TGTGCCAGTAGTCCAGGCGGGACAGATTCCCTCTATGGCTACACCTTC
CASSPGGTDSLYGYTF
>TRBJ2-1|16|TRBD2|TRBV10-1|many
TGCGCCAGCAGGCGGACTAGCGGGGGGGGATACAATGAGCAGTTCTTC
CASRRTSGGGYNEQFF
>TRBJ2-3|17|TRBD2|TRBV13|few
TGTGCCAGCAGCCCCCGACTAGCGGGGGGGCCATCAGATACGCAGTATTTT
CASSPRLAGGPSDTQYF
>TRBJ2-1|13|.|TRBV3-1|many
TGTGCCAGCAGATCCGGGACGGAAAATGAGCAGTTCTTC
CASRSGTENEQFF
>TRBJ2-7|12|.|TRBV6-1|many
TGTGCCAGCGGGACGAGTGTTTACGAGCAGTACTTC
CASGTSVYEQYF
>TRBJ2-7|13|.|TRBV7-6|few
TGTGCCAGCAGCTTAACTCTCCCGGACGAGCAGTACTTC
CASSLTLPDEQYF
>TRBJ1-4|14|.|TRBV7-3|.
TGTGCCAGCAGCCGGGTGCTACCCAATGAAAAACTGTTTTTT
CASSRVLPNEKLFF
>TRBJ1-1|12|.|TRBV3-1|many
TGTGCCAGCAGCCAAGCGAGGGCCGAAGCTTTCTTT
CASSQARAEAFF
>TRBJ1-2|13|.|TRBV5-1|many
TGCGCCAGCAGCTTGGACAGGGATTATGGCTACACCTTC
CASSLDRDYGYTF
>TRBJ1-2|13|.|TRBV12-3/TRBV12-4|many
TGTGCCAGCAGTTTGGGGCCCACGGATGGCTACACCTTC
CASSLGPTDGYTF
>TRBJ2-2|18|.|TRBV4-1|.
TGCGCCAGCAGCCAAGATGTATCCCGGACTGCGAACACCGGGGAGCTGTTTTTT
CASSQDVSRTANTGELFF
>TRBJ2-1|17|TRBD1|TRBV11-2|.
TGTGCCAGCAGTGGGGACAGGTCCTATTTCTCCTACAATGAGCAGTTCTTC
CASSGDRSYFSYNEQFF
>TRBJ1-1|14|.|TRBV11-2|many
TGTGCCAGCACCTTGGGGGGTATTCACACTGAAGCTTTCTTT
CASTLGGIHTEAFF
>TRBJ2-7|13|.|TRBV3-1|many
TGTGCCAGCTCGCGGGCTGATACCTACGAGCAGTACTTC
CASSRADTYEQYF
>TRBJ1-1|15|.|TRBV29-1|many
TGCAGCGTTGAAGGACAGGCGGGGGGGAACACTGAAGCTTTCTTT
CSVEGQAGGNTEAFF
>TRBJ1-5|16|.|TRBV19|few
TGTGCCAGTAGTATAGATCTTAGGAGTGGCAATCAGCCCCAGCATTTT
CASSIDLRSGNQPQHF
>TRBJ1-1|15|.|TRBV7-9|many
TGTGCCAGCAGTTCTGCGAGGGGCCCGAACACTGAAGCTTTCTTT
CASSSARGPNTEAFF
>TRBJ1-1|14|.|TRBV9|few
TGTGCCAGCAGCGTAGGGGAAGGGGGACGGGGAGCTTTCTTT
CASSVGEGGRGAFF
>TRBJ2-1|17|TRBD2|TRBV28|few
TGTGCCAGCAGTGCACCCTTTGGGGCGGGGGGGCTAGGTGAGCAGTTCTTC
CASSAPFGAGGLGEQFF
>TRBJ1-5|12|.|TRBV5-8|.
TGTGCCAGCACTTTATCGGGTCAGCCCCAGCATTTT
CASTLSGQPQHF
>TRBJ2-3|15|.|TRBV28|.
TGTGCCAGCAGCCCCCCTCAGGGGAGCACAGATACGCAGTATTTT
CASSPPQGSTDTQYF
>TRBJ2-3|14|TRBD2|TRBV28|.
TGTGCCAGCACCCCCGACGGGGGGGCAGATACGCAGTATTTT
CASTPDGGADTQYF
>TRBJ1-5|16|TRBD1|TRBV12-3/TRBV12-4|many
TGTGCCAGCAGTTTAGCGGGACAGAACCCTAATCAGCCCCAGCATTTT
CASSLAGQNPNQPQHF
>TRBJ1-2|15|.|TRBV7-9|many
TGTGCCAGCAGCCTCTCTCGGGAAGGGGACTCCGGCTACACCTTC
CASSLSREGDSGYTF
>TRBJ2-5|12|.|TRBV20-1|many
TGCAGTGCTCTGGGCTTGGGGGAGACCCAGTACTTC
CSALGLGETQYF
>TRBJ2-7|14|.|TRBV6-1|.
TGTGCCAGCAGTGAAGTAGGGTCGAGGGGGGAGCAGTACTTC
CASSEVGSRGEQYF
>TRBJ1-4|16|.|TRBV7-2|few
TGTGCCAGCAGCTTCCTTCAGGGGCCAACTAATGAAAAACTGTTTTTT
CASSFLQGPTNEKLFF
>TRBJ1-1|15|.|TRBV5-1|many
TGCGCCAGCAGCTTGGTGCTGAGGGTGGACACTGAAGCTTTCTTT
CASSLVLRVDTEAFF
>TRBJ2-1|13|TRBD1|TRBV19|.
TGTGCCAGTTCCCCCCGGGACAGGTTTGAGCAGTTCTTC
CASSPRDRFEQFF
>TRBJ2-1|14|.|TRBV2|many
TGTGCCAGCAACGTGGGGGGCTTTAACAATGAGCAGTTCTTC
CASNVGGFNNEQFF
>TRBJ1-1|15|TRBD1|TRBV14|many
TGTGCCAGCAGCCAAGAACACAGGGGGAACACTGAAGCTTTCTTT
CASSQEHRGNTEAFF
>TRBJ2-7|15|TRBD1|TRBV27|.
TGTGCCAGCAGTCTTACCTGGACAGGGTCCTACGAGCAGTACTTC
CASSLTWTGSYEQYF
>TRBJ1-3|12|.|TRBV29-1|.
TGCAGCGTTGAAGGCAGGGGAAACACCATATATTTT
CSVEGRGNTIYF
>TRBJ1-4|14|.|TRBV2|many
TGTGCCAGCAGTGTAAGGGGAGCTCTTGAAAAACTGTTTTTT
CASSVRGALEKLFF
>TRBJ2-6|19|.|TRBV10-3|many
TGTGCCATCAGTGAACACGTCGACAAGGCCTCGTCTGGGGCCAACGTCCTGACTTTC
CAISEHVDKASSGANVLTF
>TRBJ2-5|15|TRBD2|TRBV3-1|many
TGTGCCAGCAGCCAGTCCGGGACTAGCATGGAGACCCAGTACTTC
CASSQSGTSMETQYF
>TRBJ1-1|15|.|TRBV28|many
TGTGCCAGCAGTTTTCCCGGCAACCCGAACACTGAAGCTTTCTTT
CASSFPGNPNTEAFF
>TRBJ2-4|18|.|TRBV11-2|many
TGTGCCAGCAGTTTAGATAGGAACAGGGCTACGAGCAAAAACATTCAGTACTTC
CASSLDRNRATSKNIQYF
>TRBJ1-5|15|TRBD1|TRBV18|many
TGTGCCAGCTCGCTGACAGGGACTAGCAATCAGCCCCAGCATTTT
CASSLTGTSNQPQHF
>TRBJ2-1|14|.|TRBV7-9|many
TGTGCCAGCAGCTTAGAAGCGGTCTACAATGAGCAGTTCTTC
CASSLEAVYNEQFF
>TRBJ2-3|16|TRBD1|TRBV10-2|many
TGCGCCAGCAGTGAAGCGGACAGGGCTGTTTCAGATACGCAGTATTTT
CASSEADRAVSDTQYF